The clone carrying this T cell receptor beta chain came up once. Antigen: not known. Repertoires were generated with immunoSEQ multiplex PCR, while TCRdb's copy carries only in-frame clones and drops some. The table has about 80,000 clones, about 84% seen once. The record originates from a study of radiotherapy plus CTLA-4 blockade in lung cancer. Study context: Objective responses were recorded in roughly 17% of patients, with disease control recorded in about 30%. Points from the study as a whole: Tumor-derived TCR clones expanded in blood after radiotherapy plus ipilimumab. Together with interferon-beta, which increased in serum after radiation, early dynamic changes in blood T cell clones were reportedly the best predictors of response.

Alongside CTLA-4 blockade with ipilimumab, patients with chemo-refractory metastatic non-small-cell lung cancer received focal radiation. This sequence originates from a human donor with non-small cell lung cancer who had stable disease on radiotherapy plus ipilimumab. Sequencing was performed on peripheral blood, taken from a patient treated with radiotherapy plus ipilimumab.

CDR3 DNA: TGTGCCAGCAGTGACAGTGGGGCCTCTTATTCACCCCTCCACTTT. This translates into CASSDSGASYSPLHF. The genes are TRBV6-4 and TRBJ1-6, with TRBD1 as a possible D gene (5 bases). Germline CDR1 MRHNA, CDR2 SNTAGT. Between the trimmed V and J ends, which lost 2 bases and 8 bases, there was a span of 13 bases. The CDR3 is made up of 15 amino acids.